This T cell receptor (beta chain) was retrieved from a study of blood T cells in healthy people across ages. PCR was performed a second time for roughly 7 to 11 cycles using a sample-barcoded 5' primer and a J-beta primer mix. A single record per CDR3 protein comes from TCRdb applying MiXCR to the 5' RACE reads. This sample has some 1.5 million distinct CDR3 sequences, with 35% to 45% found just once. The TCR sequence derives from a woman aged 18-29 years in good health. Sequenced material: blood.

CDR3 coding DNA: TGTGCCAGCAGCTTTTTCTCGGGCAGGGGAGATTTTGGCTACACCTTC. Translated: CASSFFSGRGDFGYTF. The chain employs TRBV7-6 and TRBJ1-2, with D tentatively TRBD1 (6 bases). V lost 3 bases to trimming and J lost 7 bases, with 21 bases between them. The CDR3 sequence is 16 residues long. Per germline, CDR1 SGHVS and CDR2 FNYEAQ.